These 23 T cell receptor beta chains were all obtained from the same sample, sequenced in a study of T cells in Graves' hyperthyroidism and ophthalmopathy. Amplified TCR beta CDR3 regions came from RNA transcripts. Carried out on the TCR CDR3, a first-round RT-PCR used the HTBI primer set. TCRdb re-called the multiplex PCR reads through MiXCR, storing one row per CDR3 protein. The table has 360,000 or so distinct CDR3 sequences, over 15% seen once. Sequencing used blood. The receptors come from a woman between 40 and 55 years old with Graves' ophthalmopathy.

J is TRBJ2-7 and V is TRBV6-1; 7 bases fit TRBD1. J gave up 3 bases and V 6 bases, and 8 bases lay outside the gene matches. Germline-derived CDR1 and CDR2 are MNHNS and SASEGT. The CDR3 covers 14 residues. This CDR3 is CASREHGQVYEQYF. CDR3 nucleotide sequence: TGTGCCAGCAGAGAACACGGACAGGTCTACGAGCAGTACTTC.

The chain is built from TRBV20-1 and TRBJ2-5; D perhaps matches TRBD1 (5 bases). This CDR3 is 12 amino acids long. V dropped 7 bases and J dropped 3 bases, with 12 bases sitting between them. Germline V gene lookup returns CDR1 DFQATT and CDR2 SNEGSKA (reference sequence). The CDR3 protein is CSGPDRKETQYF. The CDR3 region has the DNA TGCAGTGGGCCCGACAGAAAAGAGACCCAGTACTTC.

This clonotype has only a few counts. The chain couples TRBV28 to TRBJ2-4; perhaps D is TRBD1 or TRBD2 (5 bases each). V shed 5 bases and J shed 1 base, with 9 bases lying between them. Germline CDR1 reads MDHEN; CDR2 reads SYDVKM. The CDR3 is made up of 14 amino acids. The CDR3 spells CASSPEGAKNIQYF. CDR3 nucleotide sequence: TGTGCCAGCAGTCCCGAGGGGGCCAAAAACATTCAGTACTTC.

This clonotype was seen ten or more times. The V gene is TRBV5-1, the J gene TRBJ2-7, with 7 positions matching TRBD1. Germline-derived CDR1 and CDR2 are SGHRS and YFSETQ. This CDR3 comprises 14 residues. V lost 4 bases and J lost 6; bases outside the gene matches: 10. Here the CDR3 DNA reads TGCGCCAGCAGCCGACAGGGAAGTTTGCTCGAGCAGTACTTC. This translates into CASSRQGSLLEQYF.

This clonotype appeared many times. The chain is built from TRBV12-5 and TRBJ1-1; TRBD1 matches at 8 bases. This CDR3 contains 15 residues. V shed 8 bases and J 1 base; nucleotides not matched to a gene: 9. Germline values: CDR1 LGHNT, CDR2 FRNRAP. This chain's CDR3 is CASLPSGTGNTEAFF. The CDR3 DNA is TGTGCTAGTCTACCCTCCGGGACAGGGAACACTGAAGCTTTCTTT.

This clonotype was picked up many times. V is TRBV7-6 and J is TRBJ1-1; 8 nucleotides line up with TRBD1. CDR3 length equals 14 residues. The V gene end was trimmed by 3 bases and the J gene end by 8 bases; junction bases not matched to a gene: 8. Germline loops: CDR1 SGHVS, CDR2 FNYEAQ. The CDR3 region has the DNA TGTGCCAGCAGCTTTCAGGGGGCGGGTGCGGAAGCTTTCTTT. It translates to CASSFQGAGAEAFF.

This clonotype was seen a single time. V usage is TRBV29-1 and J usage is TRBJ2-5; TRBD1 matches 8 bases. J lost 9 bases, V lost 1 base, and 13 bases had no gene match. The CDR3 covers 15 residues. CDR1 is SQVTM, CDR2 ANQGSEA, per germline. CDR3 DNA: TGCAGCGTTGAAGGCACGGGACAGGAATCTTTTTCCCAGTACTTC. It codes for CSVEGTGQESFSQYF.

The chain employs TRBV19 and TRBJ1-6; 7 bases map to TRBD1. Per the germline V gene, CDR1 is LNHDA and CDR2 is SQIVND (reference sequence). The trim removed 3 bases at V and 10 bases at J, leaving 12 bases unmatched. CDR3 length: 16 amino acids. CDR3 protein: CASSMTGSGYGSPLHF. The CDR3 DNA reads as TGTGCCAGTAGTATGACAGGGTCGGGTTACGGATCACCCCTCCACTTT.

Many counts were recorded for this clonotype. The chain carries TRBV9 and TRBJ2-5, with a tentative D call TRBD1 (6 bases). This CDR3 comprises 16 residues. V was shortened by 0 bases and J by 1 base, with 13 bases between the two germline ends. Germline-derived CDR1 and CDR2 are SGDLS and YYNGEE. The CDR3 sequence: CASSVDGGSVQETQYF. Here the CDR3 DNA reads TGTGCCAGCAGCGTAGATGGGGGCTCCGTCCAAGAGACCCAGTACTTC. Filled out from reference TRBV9 and TRBJ2-5, the complete variable domain reads DSGVTQTPKHLITATGQRVTLRCSPRSGDLSVYWYQQSLDQGLQFLIQYYNGEERAKGNILERFSAQQFPDLHSELNLSSLELGDSALYFCASSVDGGSVQETQYFGPGTRLLVL.

This clonotype was recorded at least ten times. V usage is TRBV6-4 and J usage is TRBJ2-7; maybe TRBD2 (5 bases). CDR1 is MRHNA and CDR2 is SNTAGT in the germline V gene. CDR3 length: 14 amino acids. Trimming left V 5 bases short and J 4 bases short, with 15 bases between. The CDR3 bases are TGTGCCAGCAGTACAAGACTAACCTCATACGAGCAGTACTTC. It specifies CASSTRLTSYEQYF.

This clonotype was recorded many times. This chain links TRBV6-2 or TRBV6-3 with TRBJ1-3; D not resolved. With 6 bases removed from V and 0 bases from J, the gap between germline ends came to 12 bases. The CDR3 loop spans 15 amino acids. Germline CDR1 MNHEY, CDR2 SVGEGT. As DNA, the CDR3 is TGTGCCAGCAGAGCCTCCGGGTCCTCTGGAAACACCATATATTTT. Protein product: CASRASGSSGNTIYF.

This clonotype was counted ten times or more. CDR3 residues: CASSSHRQNIQYF. DNA of the CDR3: TGTGCCAGTAGTTCCCACCGACAAAACATTCAGTACTTC. V and J are TRBV19 and TRBJ2-4; D call uncertain. Trimming pared 5 bases from V and 5 bases from J, leaving 10 bases between. The CDR3 totals 13 residues. In germline, CDR1 is LNHDA, CDR2 SQIVND (reference sequence).

The V gene is TRBV11-2, the J gene TRBJ1-1, with D perhaps matching TRBD1 (6 bases). With 1 base removed from V and 0 bases from J, the gap between germline ends came to 12 bases. The CDR3 runs 16 residues. Germline V gene sequence: CDR1 SGHAT, CDR2 FQNNGV. The CDR3 coding sequence is TGTGCCAGCAGCTTAGTAAGGGCAGGGGTGAACACTGAAGCTTTCTTT. Translated: CASSLVRAGVNTEAFF.

This clonotype was counted at least ten times. V and J are TRBV14 and TRBJ1-2; D not certain. This CDR3 has 15 residues. Germline V gene lookup returns CDR1 SGHDN and CDR2 FVKESK. The V end was cut by 2 bases, the J end by 5 bases, with 15 bases between. The CDR3 loop is CASSQFTDPKYGYTF. CDR3 bases: TGTGCCAGCAGCCAATTCACCGACCCCAAATATGGCTACACCTTC.

This clonotype was recorded at least ten times. The J gene is TRBJ2-7, the V gene TRBV29-1; TRBD1 agrees at 7 bases. Trimming removed 2 bases from V and 3 bases from J; junction bases left unmatched: 4. This CDR3 spans 13 amino acids. Germline loops: CDR1 SQVTM, CDR2 ANQGSEA. The CDR3 DNA is TGCAGCGTTGAATTAGGGGGCGGCTACGAGCAGTACTTC. Protein: CSVELGGGYEQYF.

This clonotype was observed at least ten times. The V and J genes are TRBV7-8 and TRBJ2-7; maybe TRBD2 (6 bases). Trimming stripped 5 bases from V and 4 bases from J, with 15 bases between. Germline assignment: CDR1 SGHVS and CDR2 FQNEAQ. CDR3 length: 14 amino acids. The CDR3 spells CASSPRRVGYEQYF. For the CDR3, the DNA is TGTGCCAGCAGCCCCAGGAGGGTGGGGTACGAGCAGTACTTC.

This chain links TRBV12-3 or TRBV12-4 with TRBJ2-5; D gene uncertain. This CDR3 has 13 amino acids. Trimming removed 7 bases at V and 2 bases at J, with 11 bases between. The CDR3, as DNA: TGTGCCAGCACCTATGGGCAGCAAGAGACCCAGTACTTC. Protein product: CASTYGQQETQYF.

This clonotype was recorded at least ten times. This chain connects TRBV7-2 to TRBJ2-7, with unresolved D. V dropped 1 base and J dropped 6 bases, with 16 bases sitting between them. The CDR3 contains 15 residues. Germline CDR1 and CDR2: SGHTA and FQGNSA. The DNA of the CDR3 is TGTGCCAGCAGCTTAGTTGCGGCCCGTCGCTCCGAGCAGTACTTC. Translated: CASSLVAARRSEQYF.

This clonotype was seen more than once but under ten times. The chain joins TRBV3-1 to TRBJ2-2; no firm D call. Trimming removed 0 bases at V and 8 bases at J, with 4 bases between. The CDR3 has 12 amino acids. Germline assignment: CDR1 LGHDT and CDR2 YNNKEL (reference sequence). The CDR3 spells CASSQESGELFF. CDR3 sequence (DNA): TGTGCCAGCAGCCAAGAATCGGGGGAGCTGTTTTTT.

This clonotype was counted ten times or more. The chain combines TRBV4-1 with TRBJ2-6; D gene ambiguous. The V end was cut by 4 bases, the J end by 1 base, with 8 bases between. The CDR3 contains 15 residues. Germline CDR1 reads MGHRA; CDR2 reads YSYEKL. The CDR3 here is CASSLTFSGANVLTF. Written as DNA, the CDR3 is TGCGCCAGCAGCCTCACCTTTTCTGGGGCCAACGTCCTGACTTTC.

In this sample, this clonotype turned up a few times. The rearrangement links TRBV4-1 to TRBJ1-3, with D maybe TRBD1 (6 bases). V shed 4 bases and J shed 0 bases, with 13 bases lying between them. CDR3 length: 16 amino acids. Germline V gives CDR1 MGHRA, CDR2 YSYEKL. CDR3 protein: CASSPQGSYSGNTIYF. For the CDR3, the DNA is TGCGCCAGCAGCCCACAGGGATCCTACTCTGGAAACACCATATATTTT.

This clonotype was seen repeatedly, ten times or more. The genes are TRBV29-1 and TRBJ2-7; TRBD2 aligns across 7 bases. Germline V lookup: CDR1 SQVTM, CDR2 ANQGSEA. The CDR3 length is 14 residues. V lost 0 bases to trimming and J lost 3 bases; unmatched junction nucleotides: 5. This chain's CDR3 is CSVEDRTRGYEQYF. Here the CDR3 DNA reads TGCAGCGTTGAAGATCGGACTAGGGGCTACGAGCAGTACTTC.

CDR3 amino acids: CASSFDRGLDEQYF. The CDR3 bases are TGTGCCAGCAGCTTCGACAGGGGGCTCGACGAGCAGTACTTC. The chain recombines TRBV11-2 with TRBJ2-7; 10 bases agree with TRBD1. The CDR3 has 14 amino acids. The junction had 4 bases not matched to a gene; V was cut back by 3 bases and J by 5 bases. The V gene's germline CDR1 is SGHAT and CDR2 FQNNGV. The full variable domain, in which reference TRBV11-2 and TRBJ2-7 provide the parts outside the CDR3, is EAGVAQSPRYKIIEKRQSVAFWCNPISGHATLYWYQQILGQGPKLLIQFQNNGVVDDSQLPKDRFSAERLKGVDSTLKIQPAKLEDSAVYLCASSFDRGLDEQYFGPGTRLTVT.